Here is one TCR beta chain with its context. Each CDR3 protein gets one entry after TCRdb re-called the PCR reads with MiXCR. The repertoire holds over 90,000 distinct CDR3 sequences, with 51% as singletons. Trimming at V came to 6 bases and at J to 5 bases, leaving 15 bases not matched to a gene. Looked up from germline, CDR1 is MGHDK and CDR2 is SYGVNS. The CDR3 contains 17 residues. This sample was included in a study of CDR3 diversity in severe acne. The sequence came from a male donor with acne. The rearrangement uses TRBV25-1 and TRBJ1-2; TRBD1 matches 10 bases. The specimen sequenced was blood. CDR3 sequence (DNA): TGTGCCAGCAGCACTTCCGGGACAGGGGATCCCAAGTATGGCTACACCTTC. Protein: CASSTSGTGDPKYGYTF.